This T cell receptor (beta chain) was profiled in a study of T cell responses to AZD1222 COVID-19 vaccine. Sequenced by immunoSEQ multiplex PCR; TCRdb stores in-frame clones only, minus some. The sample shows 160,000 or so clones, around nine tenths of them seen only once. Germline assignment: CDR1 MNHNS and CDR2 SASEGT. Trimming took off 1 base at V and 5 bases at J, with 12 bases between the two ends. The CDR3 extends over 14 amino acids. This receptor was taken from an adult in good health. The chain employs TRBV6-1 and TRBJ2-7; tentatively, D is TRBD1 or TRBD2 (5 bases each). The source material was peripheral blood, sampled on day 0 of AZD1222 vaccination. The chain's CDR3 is CASSEVKGSNEQYF. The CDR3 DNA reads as TGTGCCAGCAGTGAAGTGAAGGGGAGCAACGAGCAGTACTTC.